This T cell receptor beta chain appears in the sequencing data of a study of regulatory T cells in long-lasting Graves disease. Study-level findings and limits: When disease was persistent, TRBV28, TRBJ1-2 and TRBJ2-5 were the favored segments.

Arm-PCR with iRepertoire HTBI primers amplified the CDR3 regions for these TCR beta libraries. Original analysis: Looking across samples, the authors found 55 to 80 TRBV and some 13 TRBJ segments. TCRdb processed the multiplex PCR reads anew with MiXCR; each CDR3 protein has one entry. In this record, the V and J calls reflect TCRdb's handling and not the investigators' own analysis. The sample carries 380,000 or so distinct CDR3 sequences, around 15% recorded once. The CDR3 has 17 amino acids. The junction had 8 bases not matched to a gene; V was cut back by 2 bases and J by 4 bases. CDR1 is MNHEY, CDR2 SVGEGT, per germline. Indicated time point: newly diagnosed GD, antithyroid drugs for less than 3 months. PBMC-derived RNA was used for the TCR library. In its sample, this clonotype was seen many times. Antigen: not known. Another study also made use of these data, one on T cells in Graves' hyperthyroidism and ophthalmopathy.

This specimen was peripheral blood mononuclear cells (PBMCs), taken at new diagnosis, from a patient treated with antithyroid drugs. The chain couples TRBV6-2 or TRBV6-3 to TRBJ2-1; 10 positions agree with TRBD2. The TCR sequence derives from a woman aged 18-29 years with Graves disease. The CDR3 DNA reads as TGTGCCAGCAGTTACGGGATAGCGGGGGGTCCTTACAATGAGCAGTTCTTC. This codes for CASSYGIAGGPYNEQFF.